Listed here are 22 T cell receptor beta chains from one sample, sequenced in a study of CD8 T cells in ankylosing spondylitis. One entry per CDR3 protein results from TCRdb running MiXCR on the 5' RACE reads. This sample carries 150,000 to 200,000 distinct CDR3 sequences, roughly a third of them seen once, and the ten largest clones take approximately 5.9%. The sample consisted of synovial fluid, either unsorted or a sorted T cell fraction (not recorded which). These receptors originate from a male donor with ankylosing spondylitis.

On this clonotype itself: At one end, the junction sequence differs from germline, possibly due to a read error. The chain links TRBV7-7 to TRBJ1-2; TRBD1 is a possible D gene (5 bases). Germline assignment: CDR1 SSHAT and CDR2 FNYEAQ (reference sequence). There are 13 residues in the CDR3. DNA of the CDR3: TGTGCTAGCAGTGAATGCGCACGACAGGGCTACACCTTC. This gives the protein CASSECARQGYTF.

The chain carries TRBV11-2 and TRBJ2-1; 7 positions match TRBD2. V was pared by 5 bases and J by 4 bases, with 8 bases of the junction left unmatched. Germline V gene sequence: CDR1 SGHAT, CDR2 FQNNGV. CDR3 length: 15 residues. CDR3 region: CASSPPGGSYNEQFF. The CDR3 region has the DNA TGTGCCAGCAGCCCCCCGGGGGGTTCGTACAATGAGCAGTTCTTC.

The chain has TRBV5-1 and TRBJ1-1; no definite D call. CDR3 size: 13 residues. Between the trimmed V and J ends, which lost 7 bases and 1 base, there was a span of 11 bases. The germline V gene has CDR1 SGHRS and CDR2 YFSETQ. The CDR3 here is CASRPSGNTEAFF. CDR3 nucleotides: TGCGCCAGCCGCCCCTCCGGGAACACTGAAGCTTTCTTT. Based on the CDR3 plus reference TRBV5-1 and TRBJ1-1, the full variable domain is KAGVTQTPRYLIKTRGQQVTLSCSPISGHRSVSWYQQTPGQGLQFLFEYFSETQRNKGNFPGRFSGRQFSNSRSEMNVSTLELGDSALYLCASRPSGNTEAFFGQGTRLTVV.

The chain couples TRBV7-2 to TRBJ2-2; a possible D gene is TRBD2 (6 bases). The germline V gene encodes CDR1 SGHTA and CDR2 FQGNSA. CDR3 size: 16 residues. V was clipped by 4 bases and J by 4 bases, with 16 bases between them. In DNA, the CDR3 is TGTGCCAGCAGCTCGGGACTCACCGCACGCACCGGGGAGCTGTTTTTT. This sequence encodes CASSSGLTARTGELFF. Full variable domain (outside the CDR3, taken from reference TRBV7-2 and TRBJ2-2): GAGVSQSPSNKVTEKGKDVELRCDPISGHTALYWYRQSLGQGLEFLIYFQGNSAPDKSGLPSDRFSAERTGGSVSTLTIQRTQQEDSAVYLCASSSGLTARTGELFFGEGSRLTVL.

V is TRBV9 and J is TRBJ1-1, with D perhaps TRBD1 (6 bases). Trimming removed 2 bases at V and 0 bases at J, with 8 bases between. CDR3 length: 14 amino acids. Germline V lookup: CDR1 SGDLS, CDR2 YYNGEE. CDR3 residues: CASSVGGVNTEAFF. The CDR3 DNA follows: TGTGCCAGCAGCGTGGGGGGCGTGAACACTGAAGCTTTCTTT.

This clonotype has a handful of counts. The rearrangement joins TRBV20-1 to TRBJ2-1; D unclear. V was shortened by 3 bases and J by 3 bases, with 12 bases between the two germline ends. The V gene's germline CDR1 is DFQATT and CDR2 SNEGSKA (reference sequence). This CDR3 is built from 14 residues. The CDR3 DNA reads TGCAGTGCTAGTGCGAGCCTCATCTACAATGAGCAGTTCTTC. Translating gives CSASASLIYNEQFF.

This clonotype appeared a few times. The CDR3, as DNA: TGTGCCAGCAGTGAACGAGGGGGGCTGGGTAATTCACCCCTCCACTTT. Encoded protein: CASSERGGLGNSPLHF. This chain connects TRBV2 to TRBJ1-6; possibly TRBD1 for D (6 bases). CDR1 is SNHLY and CDR2 is FYNNEI in the germline V gene. The CDR3 is 16 amino acids. The germline V and J ends were trimmed by 2 bases and 6 bases, with 14 bases remaining between them.

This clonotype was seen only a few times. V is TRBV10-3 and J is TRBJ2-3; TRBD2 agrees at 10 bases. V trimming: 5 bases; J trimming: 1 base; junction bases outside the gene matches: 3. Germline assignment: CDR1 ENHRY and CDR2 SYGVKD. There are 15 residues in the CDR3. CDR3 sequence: CAISRAGGGTDTQYF. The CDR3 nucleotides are TGTGCCATCAGTCGAGCGGGAGGGGGCACAGATACGCAGTATTTT.

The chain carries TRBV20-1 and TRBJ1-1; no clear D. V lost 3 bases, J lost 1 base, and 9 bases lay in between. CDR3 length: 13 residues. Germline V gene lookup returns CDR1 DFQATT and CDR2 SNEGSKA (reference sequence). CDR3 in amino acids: CSARGGGNTEAFF. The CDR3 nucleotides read TGCAGTGCTAGGGGAGGCGGGAACACTGAAGCTTTCTTT.

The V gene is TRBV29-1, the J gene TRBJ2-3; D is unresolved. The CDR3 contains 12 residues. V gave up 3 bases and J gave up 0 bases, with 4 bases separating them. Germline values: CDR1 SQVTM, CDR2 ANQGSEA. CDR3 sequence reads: CSVEVSTDTQYF. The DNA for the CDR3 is TGCAGCGTTGAGGTTAGCACAGATACGCAGTATTTT.

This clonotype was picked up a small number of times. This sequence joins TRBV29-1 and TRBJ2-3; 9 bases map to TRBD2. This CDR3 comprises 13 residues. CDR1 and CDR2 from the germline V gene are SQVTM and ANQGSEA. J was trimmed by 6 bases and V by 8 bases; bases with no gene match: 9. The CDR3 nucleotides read TGCAGCTCAGCGGGAGGAATAAAGGATACGCAGTATTTT. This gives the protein CSSAGGIKDTQYF.

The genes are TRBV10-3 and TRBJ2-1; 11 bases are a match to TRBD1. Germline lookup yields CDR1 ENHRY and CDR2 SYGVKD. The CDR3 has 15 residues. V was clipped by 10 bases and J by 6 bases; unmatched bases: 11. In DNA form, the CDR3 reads TGTGCCACTGGGACCAGGACAGGGGGCCTCAATGAGCAGTTCTTC. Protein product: CATGTRTGGLNEQFF.

DNA of the CDR3: TGCAGCGTTGTTGGTACCGCGGGGCGCACAGATACGCAGTATTTT. It yields the protein CSVVGTAGRTDTQYF. This rearrangement joins TRBV29-1 to TRBJ2-3; tentative D call: TRBD2 (6 bases). The CDR3 is 15 residues long. V was cut by 4 bases and J by 1 base, with 15 bases left in between. Germline CDR1 is SQVTM and CDR2 is ANQGSEA.

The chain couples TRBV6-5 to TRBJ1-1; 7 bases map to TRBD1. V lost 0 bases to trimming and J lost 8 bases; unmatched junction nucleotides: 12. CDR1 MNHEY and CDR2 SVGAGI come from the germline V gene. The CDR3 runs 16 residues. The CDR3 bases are TGTGCCAGCAGTTACTCGAGTGGAGGGGGCGGTATGGAAGCTTTCTTT. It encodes CASSYSSGGGGMEAFF.

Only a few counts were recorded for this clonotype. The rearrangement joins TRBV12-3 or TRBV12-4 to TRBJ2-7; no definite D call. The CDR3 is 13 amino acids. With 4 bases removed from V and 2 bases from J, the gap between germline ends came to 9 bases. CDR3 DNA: TGTGCCAGCAGTTCGACGGGTACCTACGAGCAGTACTTC. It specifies CASSSTGTYEQYF.

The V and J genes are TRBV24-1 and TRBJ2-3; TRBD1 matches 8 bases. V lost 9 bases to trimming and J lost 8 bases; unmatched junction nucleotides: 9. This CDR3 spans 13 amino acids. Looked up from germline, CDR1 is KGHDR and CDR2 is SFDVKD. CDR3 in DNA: TGTGCCACCGGGGGACAGGCTGCAGGTACGCAGTATTTT. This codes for CATGGQAAGTQYF.

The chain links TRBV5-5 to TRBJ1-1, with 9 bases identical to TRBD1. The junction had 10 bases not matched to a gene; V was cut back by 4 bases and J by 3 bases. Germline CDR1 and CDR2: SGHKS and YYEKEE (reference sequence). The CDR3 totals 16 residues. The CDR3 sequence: CASSDPQGARDTEAFF. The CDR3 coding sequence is TGTGCCAGCAGCGACCCACAGGGGGCACGGGACACTGAAGCTTTCTTT.

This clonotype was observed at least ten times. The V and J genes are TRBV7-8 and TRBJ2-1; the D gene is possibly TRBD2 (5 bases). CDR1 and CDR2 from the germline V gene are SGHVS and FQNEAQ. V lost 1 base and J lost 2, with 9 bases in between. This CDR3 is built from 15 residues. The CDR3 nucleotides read TGTGCCAGCAGCTTAGTTGGGGAGCCCTACAATGAGCAGTTCTTC. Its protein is CASSLVGEPYNEQFF.

This CDR3 reads CASSFSGTVDQAFF. In nucleotides, the CDR3 is TGTGCCAGCAGCTTCTCCGGGACAGTAGATCAAGCTTTCTTT. The rearrangement links TRBV7-9 to TRBJ1-1; 7 bases are a match to TRBD1. The CDR3 runs 14 residues. Trimming removed 3 bases from V and 9 bases from J; junction bases left unmatched: 10. Germline V gene sequence: CDR1 SEHNR, CDR2 FQNEAQ (reference sequence).

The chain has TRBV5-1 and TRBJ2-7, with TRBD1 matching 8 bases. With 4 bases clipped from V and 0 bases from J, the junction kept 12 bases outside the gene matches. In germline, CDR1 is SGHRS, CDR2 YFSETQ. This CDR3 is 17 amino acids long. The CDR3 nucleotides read TGCGCCAGCAGCCCTGGGACAGGACAGACTGTCTCCTACGAGCAGTACTTC. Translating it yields CASSPGTGQTVSYEQYF.

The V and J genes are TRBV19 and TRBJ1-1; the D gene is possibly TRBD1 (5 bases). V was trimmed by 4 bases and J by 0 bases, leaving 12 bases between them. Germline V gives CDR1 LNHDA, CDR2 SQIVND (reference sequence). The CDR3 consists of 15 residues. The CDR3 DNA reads TGTGCCAGTAGTACCTGGACACTTATGAACACTGAAGCTTTCTTT. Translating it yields CASSTWTLMNTEAFF.

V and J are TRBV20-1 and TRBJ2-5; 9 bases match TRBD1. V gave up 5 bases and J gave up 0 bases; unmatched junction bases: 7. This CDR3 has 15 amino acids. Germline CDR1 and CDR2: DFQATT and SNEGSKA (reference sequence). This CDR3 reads CSALGTGTHQETQYF. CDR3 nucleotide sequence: TGCAGTGCTTTGGGGACAGGGACCCACCAAGAGACCCAGTACTTC.